The 9 T cell receptor beta chains reported below all come from one sample, sequenced in a study of blood T cell repertoires in COVID-19. TCRdb's copy holds only in-frame clones and misses some; the assay was immunoSEQ multiplex PCR. In the table there are about 160,000 clones, 92% of which are singletons. Specimen: peripheral blood. These receptors were collected from a man aged 25 to 45 with COVID-19, enrolled during active disease.

This sequence joins TRBV4-3 and TRBJ2-3, with 8 bases identical to TRBD1. Unmatched junction bases numbered 9, after V lost 4 bases and J lost 3 bases. The length of the CDR3 is 16 residues. Germline V gene data show CDR1 as LGHNA and CDR2 as YSLEER. DNA of the CDR3: TGCGCCAGCAGCCCTCAGGGGGCCGGGTGGACAGATACGCAGTATTTT. Residues: CASSPQGAGWTDTQYF.

This rearrangement joins TRBV14 to TRBJ2-7; 13 positions match TRBD2. CDR3 size: 17 residues. V was clipped by 4 bases and J by 2 bases; unmatched bases: 8. Germline CDR1 is SGHDN and CDR2 is FVKESK. The chain's CDR3 is CASSLVMGLAGTYEQYF. As DNA, the CDR3 is TGTGCCAGCAGCCTAGTTATGGGACTAGCGGGAACCTACGAGCAGTACTTC.

The chain joins TRBV5-1 to TRBJ1-2; D perhaps matches TRBD1 (6 bases). This CDR3 contains 12 residues. The germline gives CDR1 SGHRS, CDR2 YFSETQ. V gave up 4 bases and J gave up 10 bases, with 14 bases separating them. The CDR3 loop reads CASSTSGGDYTF. DNA of the CDR3: TGCGCCAGCAGCACCTCGGGGGGCGACTACACCTTC.

This rearrangement joins TRBV12-3 or TRBV12-4 to TRBJ2-3, with D tentatively TRBD2 (6 bases). This CDR3 region has 13 residues. The V and J ends lost 3 bases and 4 bases respectively, with 8 bases between them. CDR3 in amino acids: CASSLRLADTQYF. DNA for the CDR3: TGTGCCAGCAGTTTGCGACTAGCAGATACGCAGTATTTT.

The genes are TRBV6-2 or TRBV6-3 and TRBJ2-1, with D perhaps matching TRBD2 (6 bases). This CDR3 region has 16 residues. V was trimmed by 5 bases and J by 2 bases, leaving 16 bases between them. The germline gives CDR1 MNHEY, CDR2 SVGEGT. The chain's CDR3 is CASSTRHREPYNEQFF. CDR3 DNA sequence: TGTGCCAGCAGTACCCGTCATCGGGAGCCCTACAATGAGCAGTTCTTC.

V usage is TRBV5-1 and J usage is TRBJ2-1; possible D gene TRBD1, 5 bases. This CDR3 contains 15 residues. Trimming pared 2 bases from V and 1 base from J, leaving 10 bases between. The germline V gene encodes CDR1 SGHRS and CDR2 YFSETQ. The chain's CDR3 is CASSLGAGSYNEQFF. In nucleotides, the CDR3 is TGCGCCAGCAGCTTAGGGGCAGGGTCCTACAATGAGCAGTTCTTC.

Concerning this clone itself: The sample has other DNA sequences that encode this CDR3 too. The chain couples TRBV3-1 (or the pseudogene TRBV3-2) to TRBJ2-5, with 9 bases that match TRBD2. Germline V gives CDR1 LGHDT, CDR2 YNNKEL (reference sequence). V lost 4 bases to trimming and J lost 1 base; unmatched junction nucleotides: 4. This CDR3 is built from 15 residues. The CDR3 is CASSPLAGVQETQYF. In DNA form, the CDR3 reads TGTGCCAGCAGCCCTTTAGCGGGAGTCCAAGAGACCCAGTACTTC.

CDR3 in amino acids: CATSGWTGSVAGELFF. CDR3 in DNA: TGTGCCACCAGCGGCTGGACAGGGTCGGTCGCCGGGGAGCTGTTTTTT. The chain is built from TRBV15 and TRBJ2-2; TRBD1 matches at 8 bases. With 5 bases clipped from V and 6 bases from J, the junction kept 11 bases outside the gene matches. CDR3 length: 16 residues. CDR1 LNHNV and CDR2 YYDKDF come from the germline V gene (reference sequence).

A few counts support this clone. This sequence joins TRBV6-4 and TRBJ2-1, with 10 bases matching TRBD2. The CDR3 covers 17 residues. Per the germline V gene, CDR1 is MRHNA and CDR2 is SNTAGT. V lost 6 bases to trimming and J lost 5 bases; unmatched junction nucleotides: 13. CDR3 residues: CASSDMPVAGGDNEQFF. The DNA of the CDR3 is TGTGCCAGCAGCGATATGCCCGTAGCGGGAGGAGACAATGAGCAGTTCTTC.